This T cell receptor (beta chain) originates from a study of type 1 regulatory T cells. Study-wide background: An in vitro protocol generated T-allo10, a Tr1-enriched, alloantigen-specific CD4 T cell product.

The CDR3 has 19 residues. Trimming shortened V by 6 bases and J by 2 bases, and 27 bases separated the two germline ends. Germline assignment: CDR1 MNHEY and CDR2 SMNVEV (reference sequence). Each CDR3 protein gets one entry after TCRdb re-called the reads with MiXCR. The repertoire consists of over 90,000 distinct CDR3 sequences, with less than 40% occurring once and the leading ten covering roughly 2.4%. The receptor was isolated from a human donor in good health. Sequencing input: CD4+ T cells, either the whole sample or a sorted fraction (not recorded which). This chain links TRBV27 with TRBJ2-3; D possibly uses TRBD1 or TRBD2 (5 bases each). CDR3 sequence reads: CASRFSGGGTGRLTDTQYF. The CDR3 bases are TGTGCCAGCAGGTTCTCTGGGGGTGGCACGGGCCGCCTCACAGATACGCAGTATTTT.